The rows below give T cell receptor beta chains drawn from one sample of a study of shared clonotypes between healthy human individuals. Sequencing was performed with immunoSEQ multiplex PCR; in TCRdb, only in-frame clones are kept and a portion is missing. The sample lists fewer than 2.5 million clones, approximately 94% occurring once. Sequences were obtained from naive CD4+ T cells from PBMCs. These receptors originate from a man aged 18 to 30 in good health. Some clones in this sample may be carry-over from other donors' samples. Both conserved end residues are part of each CDR3. The D gene is left open where the match is weak. The listing skips clone size in some rows; elsewhere it reads once, few, many or a size class.

v_call	j_call	d_call	clone_size	cdr3_aa	cdr3_nt
TRBV27	TRBJ1-2	TRBD1	-	CASSLFYRGWYGYTF	TGTGCCAGCAGTTTATTCTACAGGGGATGGTATGGCTACACCTTC
TRBV6-5	TRBJ1-1	-	-	CASGPTAEAFF	TGTGCCAGCGGCCCGACGGCTGAAGCTTTCTTT
TRBV7-9	TRBJ2-7	TRBD2	once	CASLGGSSYEQYF	TGTGCCAGCCTTGGCGGGAGCTCCTACGAGCAGTACTTC
TRBV30	TRBJ1-2	-	-	CAWSLAVDGYTF	TGTGCCTGGAGTTTGGCAGTCGATGGCTACACCTTC
TRBV7-3	TRBJ2-7	TRBD2	-	CASSLGVSGGNEQYF	TGTGCCAGCAGCTTGGGCGTTAGCGGGGGCAACGAGCAGTACTTC
TRBV7-3	TRBJ2-1	TRBD2	-	CASSSTTSGRGDEQFF	TGTGCCAGCAGCTCCACGACTAGCGGGAGGGGGGATGAGCAGTTCTTC
TRBV28	TRBJ2-1	-	-	CASSLGGILYNEQFF	TGTGCCAGCAGTTTGGGCGGGATCCTGTACAATGAGCAGTTCTTC
TRBV10-2	TRBJ2-4	-	-	CASSEAGRAKNIQYF	TGCGCCAGCAGTGAGGCGGGTAGAGCCAAAAACATTCAGTACTTC
TRBV7-9	TRBJ2-6	-	-	CALSSGANVLTF	TGTGCCTTATCCTCTGGGGCCAACGTCCTGACTTTC
TRBV28	TRBJ1-1	-	-	CASSLGARRGVNTEAFF	TGTGCCAGCAGTTTAGGGGCCCGGAGGGGGGTGAACACTGAAGCTTTCTTT
TRBV5-1	TRBJ1-5	-	-	CASSLGAVDQPQHF	TGCGCCAGCAGCTTGGGAGCCGTTGATCAGCCCCAGCATTTT
TRBV28	TRBJ2-3	TRBD2	-	CASSRLREAQYF	TGTGCCAGCAGCCGCCTGCGGGAGGCGCAGTATTTT
TRBV7-2	TRBJ2-5	-	once	CASSLGAVGETQYF	TGTGCCAGCAGCTTAGGGGCTGTAGGAGAGACCCAGTACTTC
TRBV21-1	TRBJ2-7	-	-	CASSKVKDGAYEQYF	TGTGCCAGCAGCAAAGTCAAGGACGGAGCCTACGAGCAGTACTTC
TRBV28	TRBJ1-2	-	-	CASSLMEYGYTF	TGTGCCAGCAGTTTAATGGAGTATGGCTACACCTTC
TRBV5-1	TRBJ2-3	-	-	CASSPPGGPSTDTQYF	TGCGCCAGCAGCCCCCCCGGGGGTCCTTCCACAGATACGCAGTATTTT
TRBV7-3	TRBJ1-1	-	-	CASSLIHGRVSEAFF	TGTGCCAGCAGCTTAATTCACGGGCGCGTTAGTGAAGCTTTCTTT
TRBV6-4	TRBJ1-4	TRBD1	-	CASSPPGTGSTNEKLFF	TGTGCCAGCAGCCCCCCCGGGACAGGGTCAACTAATGAAAAACTGTTTTTT
TRBV2	TRBJ2-7	-	-	CASSRGTGGEQYF	TGTGCCAGCAGTCGCGGGACCGGTGGGGAGCAGTACTTC
TRBV5-6	TRBJ2-3	TRBD1	once	CASSSDRLLDTQYF	TGTGCCAGCAGCTCGGACAGGCTGCTGGATACGCAGTATTTT
TRBV7-2	TRBJ1-5	-	-	CASSLEGGQPQHF	TGTGCCAGCAGCTTGGAGGGTGGTCAGCCCCAGCATTTT
TRBV5-4	TRBJ2-3	TRBD2	-	CASSSLAGAADTQYF	TGTGCCAGCAGCTCGTTAGCGGGAGCGGCAGATACGCAGTATTTT
TRBV2	TRBJ1-1	-	-	CASSEREGNTEAFF	TGTGCCAGCAGTGAGAGGGAGGGGAACACTGAAGCTTTCTTT
TRBV4-3	TRBJ2-1	TRBD2	-	CASSQDPLLAGGPSEQFF	TGCGCCAGCAGCCAAGATCCACTTCTAGCGGGAGGGCCTTCTGAGCAGTTCTTC
TRBV30	TRBJ1-5	TRBD1	-	CAWSVLPGQGGQPQHF	TGTGCCTGGAGTGTTCTCCCGGGACAGGGCGGTCAGCCCCAGCATTTT
TRBV6-5	TRBJ1-5	-	-	CASSPEGVGQPQHF	TGTGCCAGCAGTCCCGAGGGGGTGGGTCAGCCCCAGCATTTT
TRBV28	TRBJ2-5	TRBD1	-	CASSQLSWTGKETQYF	TGTGCCAGCAGTCAACTCTCATGGACAGGAAAAGAGACCCAGTACTTC
TRBV11-2	TRBJ2-7	TRBD2	-	CASRRGGLHEQYF	TGTGCCAGCCGGCGGGGAGGGCTTCACGAGCAGTACTTC
TRBV19	TRBJ2-1	-	-	CASSIGLSGAYNEQFF	TGTGCCAGTAGTATTGGGCTCTCAGGGGCTTACAATGAGCAGTTCTTC
TRBV7-2	TRBJ2-5	-	-	CASSLVGDETQYF	TGTGCCAGCAGCTTAGTGGGGGACGAGACCCAGTACTTC
TRBV27	TRBJ2-7	-	-	CASSPRDLSYEQYF	TGTGCCAGCAGTCCTAGGGACCTTTCCTACGAGCAGTACTTC
TRBV18	TRBJ1-3	-	-	CASSTTGFSGNTIYF	TGTGCCAGCTCAACTACAGGGTTCTCTGGAAACACCATATATTTT
TRBV7-6	TRBJ2-5	TRBD2	-	CASSSSPPTSGRRGGMDF	TGTGCCAGCAGCTCTTCACCTCCGACTAGCGGGAGAAGAGGAGGTATGGACTTC
TRBV7-2	TRBJ2-1	-	-	CASSSYGGYEQFF	TGTGCCAGCAGCTCCTATGGGGGCTATGAGCAGTTCTTC
TRBV7-3	TRBJ2-5	TRBD1	-	CASSGQGEGTQYF	TGTGCCAGCAGCGGACAGGGAGAGGGGACCCAGTACTTC
TRBV28	TRBJ2-7	-	-	CASRDWDGSYEQYF	TGTGCCAGCAGGGACTGGGACGGTTCCTACGAGCAGTACTTC
TRBV27	TRBJ2-3	TRBD2	-	CASSSRPSGRSDTQYF	TGTGCCAGCAGCTCCAGGCCTAGCGGGAGGTCAGATACGCAGTATTTT
TRBV10-3	TRBJ1-1	-	few	CAISESGWQAFF	TGTGCCATCAGTGAGTCCGGGTGGCAAGCTTTCTTT
TRBV6-5	TRBJ2-7	TRBD2	-	CAAGGPYEQYF	TGTGCAGCGGGGGGCCCCTACGAGCAGTACTTC
TRBV7-2	TRBJ1-2	TRBD1	-	CASSKPGTGNYGYTF	TGTGCCAGCAGCAAACCCGGGACAGGGAACTATGGCTACACCTTC
TRBV7-3	TRBJ2-5	-	-	CASSSLGETQYF	TGTGCCAGCAGCTCCCTCGGAGAGACCCAGTACTTC
TRBV28	TRBJ2-7	TRBD1	-	CASSLGTGGFTYEQYF	TGTGCCAGCAGTTTAGGAACAGGGGGCTTCACCTACGAGCAGTACTTC